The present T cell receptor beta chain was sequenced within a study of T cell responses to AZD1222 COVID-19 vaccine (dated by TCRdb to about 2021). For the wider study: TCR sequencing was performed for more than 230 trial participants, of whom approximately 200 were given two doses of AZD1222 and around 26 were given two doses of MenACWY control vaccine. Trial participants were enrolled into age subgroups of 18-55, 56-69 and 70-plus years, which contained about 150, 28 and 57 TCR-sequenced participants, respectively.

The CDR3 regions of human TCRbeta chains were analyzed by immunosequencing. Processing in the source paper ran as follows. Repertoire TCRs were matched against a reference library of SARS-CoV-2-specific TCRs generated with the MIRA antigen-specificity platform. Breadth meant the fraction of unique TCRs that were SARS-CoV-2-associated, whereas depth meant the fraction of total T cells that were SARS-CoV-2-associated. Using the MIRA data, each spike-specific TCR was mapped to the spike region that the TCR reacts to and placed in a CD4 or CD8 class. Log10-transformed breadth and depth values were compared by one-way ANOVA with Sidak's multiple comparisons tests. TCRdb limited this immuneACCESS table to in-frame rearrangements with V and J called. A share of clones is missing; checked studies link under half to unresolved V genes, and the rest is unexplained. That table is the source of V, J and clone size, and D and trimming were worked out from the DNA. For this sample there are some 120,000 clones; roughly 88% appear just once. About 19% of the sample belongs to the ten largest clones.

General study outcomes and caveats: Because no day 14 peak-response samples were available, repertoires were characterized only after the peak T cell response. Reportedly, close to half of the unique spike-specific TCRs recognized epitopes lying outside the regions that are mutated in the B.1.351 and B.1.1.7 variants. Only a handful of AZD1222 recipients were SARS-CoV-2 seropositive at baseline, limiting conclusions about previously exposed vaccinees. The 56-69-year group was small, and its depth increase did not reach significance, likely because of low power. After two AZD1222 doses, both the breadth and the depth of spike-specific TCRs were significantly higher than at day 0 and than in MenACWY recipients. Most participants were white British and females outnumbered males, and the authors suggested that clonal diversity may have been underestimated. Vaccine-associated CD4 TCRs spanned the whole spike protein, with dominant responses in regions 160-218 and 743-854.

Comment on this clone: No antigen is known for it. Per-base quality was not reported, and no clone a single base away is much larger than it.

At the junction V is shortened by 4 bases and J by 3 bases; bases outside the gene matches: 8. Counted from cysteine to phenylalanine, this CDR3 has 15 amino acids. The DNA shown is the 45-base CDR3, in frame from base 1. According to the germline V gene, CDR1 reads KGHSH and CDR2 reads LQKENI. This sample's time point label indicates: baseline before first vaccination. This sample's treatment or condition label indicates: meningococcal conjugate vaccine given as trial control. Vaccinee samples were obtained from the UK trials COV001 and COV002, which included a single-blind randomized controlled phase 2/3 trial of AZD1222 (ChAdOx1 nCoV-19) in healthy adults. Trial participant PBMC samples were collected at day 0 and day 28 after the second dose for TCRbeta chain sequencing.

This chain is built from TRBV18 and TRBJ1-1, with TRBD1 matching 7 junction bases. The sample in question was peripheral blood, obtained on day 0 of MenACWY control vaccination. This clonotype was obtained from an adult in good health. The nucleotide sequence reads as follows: TGTGCCAGCTCACAACTAACAGGGGTAGACACTGAAGCTTTCTTT. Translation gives CASSQLTGVDTEAFF.